This T cell receptor beta chain was observed in a study of blood T cell repertoires in COVID-19. About the study: Material from acute and convalescent COVID-19 was sourced from the United States, Italy and Spain. PBMCs, B-cell-depleted T cells, or T cells provided the cDNA or gDNA that made up the material.

How the authors handled the data: Reference gene primers were amplified, and this amplification served to estimate nucleated cell counts. Assay: immunoSEQ multiplex PCR; the TCRdb copy retains only in-frame clones and omits some. The DNA gave D and trimming, while V, J and clone size come from that table. The sample carries over 250,000 clones, about 85% recorded once. J gave up 1 base and V 4 bases, and 1 base lay outside the gene matches. CDR1 is SQVTM, CDR2 ANQGSEA, per germline. The CDR3 loop spans 12 amino acids. The sequence derives from a human donor in a cohort sampled during active COVID-19. Input material: peripheral blood. The chain carries TRBV29-1 and TRBJ2-7; 7 bases fit TRBD2. The CDR3: CSVGGGSYEQYF. CDR3 nucleotides: TGCAGCGTTGGGGGAGGGTCCTACGAGCAGTACTTC.